The TCR beta chain under discussion was sequenced for a study of blood T cell repertoires in COVID-19 (dated by TCRdb to about 2020). With regard to the full study: Collaborator samples came from the United States, Italy and Spain and covered acute and convalescent phases of COVID-19. The prospective study material was composed of cDNA or gDNA derived from T cells, B-cell-depleted T cells, or PBMCs. The dataset comprised deeply sampled blood TCRbeta repertoires from subjects exposed to, actively infected with, or recovered from COVID-19. The repertoires were made available in a free public database intended to serve as a resource for research on the immune response to SARS-CoV-2. The samples were drawn from two sources: the first 160 participants of the ongoing ImmuneRACE study, and 950 to 1,500 subjects contributed by 6 global collaborators. A de-identified subject ID, COVID-19 status, age in years and sex were almost always included in the sample metadata. Where HLA class I and class II types were available, the types were taken from metadata supplied by the sample provider, not from assay-based typing. Points the paper makes about the study in general: Clinical and demographic metadata were provided uncurated, with the amount varying by source and participant.

TCRbeta CDR3 regions were amplified from genomic DNA by means of the immunoSEQ Assay, a bias-controlled multiplex PCR. The authors processed their data as follows. Nucleated cell counts per sample were estimated from amplification of reference gene primers within the assay. To quantify the absolute abundance of each unique TCRbeta CDR3 rearrangement, sequence reads were collapsed and filtered. For each sample, productive Simpson clonality was calculated as the square root of Simpson's diversity index across productive rearrangements. What TCRdb holds here is the immuneACCESS table cut down to in-frame rearrangements. Part of the clones is not present; checked against another copy, under half of the missing clones reflect an unresolved V gene, and the others are unexplained. For V, J and clone size, that table is used; D and trimming come from the DNA. The sample table shows some 150,000 clones, and around 90% are seen once. Clones ranked in the top ten supply around 3% of the sample.

Each collaborating institution followed its own protocols to collect whole blood in K2EDTA tubes. Collaborator samples were shipped for TCRbeta analysis as frozen whole blood, isolated PBMCs, or DNA extracted from either sample type. For this clone: Its antigen target is currently unknown. Base qualities are missing; no much larger clone stands one base away.

The V end loses 8 bases and the J end loses 5 bases, and a stretch of 12 bases separates them. The CDR3 sequence holds 12 residues, the cysteine and phenylalanine included. The DNA shown is the 36-base CDR3, in frame from base 1. The TCR was taken from a man in his fifties or sixties with acute or convalescent COVID-19. The sample taken for sequencing was peripheral blood. The chain was built from TRBV12-3 or TRBV12-4 and TRBJ1-1, and perhaps TRBD1 as D gene, on 5 matching bases. The CDR3 region has the sequence CASLREGTEAFF. The sequence in DNA is TGTGCCAGCCTCAGGGAGGGGACTGAAGCTTTCTTT.